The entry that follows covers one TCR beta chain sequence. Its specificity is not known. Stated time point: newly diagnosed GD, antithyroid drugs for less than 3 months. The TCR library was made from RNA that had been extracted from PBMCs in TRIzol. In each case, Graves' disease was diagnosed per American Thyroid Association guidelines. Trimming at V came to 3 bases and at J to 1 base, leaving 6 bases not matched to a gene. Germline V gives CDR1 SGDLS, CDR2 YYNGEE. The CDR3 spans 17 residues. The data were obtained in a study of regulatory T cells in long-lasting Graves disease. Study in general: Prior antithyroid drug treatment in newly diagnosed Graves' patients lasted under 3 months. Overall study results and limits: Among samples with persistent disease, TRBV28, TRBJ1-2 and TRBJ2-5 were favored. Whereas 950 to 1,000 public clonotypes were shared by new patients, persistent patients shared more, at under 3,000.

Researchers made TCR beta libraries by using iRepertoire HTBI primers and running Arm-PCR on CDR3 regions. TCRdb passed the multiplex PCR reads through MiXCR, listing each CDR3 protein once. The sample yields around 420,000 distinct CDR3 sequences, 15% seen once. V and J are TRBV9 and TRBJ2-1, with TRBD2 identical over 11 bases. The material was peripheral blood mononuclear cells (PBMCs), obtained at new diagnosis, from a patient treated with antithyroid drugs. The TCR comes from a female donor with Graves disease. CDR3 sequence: CASSGLSGGGSYNEQFF. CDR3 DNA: TGTGCCAGCAGCGGACTTAGCGGGGGGGGGTCCTACAATGAGCAGTTCTTC.